The clone carrying this T cell receptor (beta chain) was detected only a few times. The antigen remains unidentified. A single record per CDR3 protein comes from TCRdb applying MiXCR to the RACE reads. The profile shows tens of thousands of distinct CDR3 sequences, roughly 12% of them singletons. This entry comes from a study of human T cells and chemical hapten exposure. As for the study in general: During the roughly 25-week study period, patients had diphenylcyclopropenone applied to the scalp every week. Patch tests of 0.01% DPC on the upper back were read at 6 days. Study outcomes and limitations: Expanded TCR sets contained significantly more large CDR3 similarity clusters than controls.

The V gene's germline CDR1 is SGHTA and CDR2 FQGNSA. V was clipped by 10 bases and J by 7 bases; unmatched bases: 23. This CDR3 is 18 amino acids long. As to time point: pre-sensitization, week 0. As for treatment: therapeutic diphenylcyclopropenone sensitization with weekly scalp DPC. Suited to DPC and affected by alopecia, the donors ranged from 18 to 70 years old. This material consisted of whole blood, taken in connection with sensitization to the hapten diphenylcyclopropenone (DPC). This chain joins TRBV7-2 and TRBJ2-1, with 9 bases lining up with TRBD2. The source of this sequence is a woman between 40 and 55 years old with alopecia areata. Some clones in this sample may be carry-over from other donors' samples. DNA of the CDR3: TGTGCCACCAGTAGCCCCCCAGAGTGGGCGGGAGGGCGAAATGAGCAGTTCTTC. Amino acids: CATSSPPEWAGGRNEQFF. Variable domain in full (rest from reference TRBV7-2 and TRBJ2-1): GAGVSQSPSNKVTEKGKDVELRCDPISGHTALYWYRQSLGQGLEFLIYFQGNSAPDKSGLPSDRFSAERTGGSVSTLTIQRTQQEDSAVYLCATSSPPEWAGGRNEQFFGPGTRLTVL.